One sample yielded the 5 T cell receptor beta chains listed below, sequenced in a study of spatial heterogeneity in lung cancer. TCRdb analysed the 5' RACE reads with MiXCR anew, one entry per CDR3 protein. The repertoire holds roughly 9,800 distinct CDR3 sequences, approximately 5% seen once, with roughly 30% in the top ten. Time point described: sample taken at primary tumor resection. Unsorted whole RNA samples from tumor, nontumor lung or frozen PBMC were sequenced. The sequencing used PBMCs, collected at surgery. These receptor sequences come from a male donor with early-stage non-small cell lung cancer.

This clonotype has a handful of counts. V is TRBV6-6 and J is TRBJ2-3, with 7 bases lining up with TRBD2. J was trimmed by 4 bases and V by 4 bases; bases with no gene match: 2. CDR3 length equals 13 residues. Germline loops: CDR1 MNHNY, CDR2 SVGAGI (reference sequence). CDR3 coding DNA: TGTGCCAGCAGTTCGGGGGGTTCAGATACGCAGTATTTT. Translating gives CASSSGGSDTQYF.

In this sample, this clonotype is medium-sized (0.01 to 0.1%). V usage is TRBV7-9 and J usage is TRBJ1-1; D unresolved. Germline V gene lookup returns CDR1 SEHNR and CDR2 FQNEAQ (reference sequence). CDR3 length: 14 residues. The V end lost 1 base, the J end lost 0 bases, and 6 bases lay between the germline ends. This CDR3 reads CASSLGQLNTEAFF. CDR3 nucleotides: TGTGCCAGCAGCTTAGGACAACTGAACACTGAAGCTTTCTTT.

This clonotype was counted ten times or more. The genes are TRBV5-1 and TRBJ2-1; 9 nucleotides align to TRBD2. V gave up 6 bases and J gave up 14 bases; unmatched junction bases: 12. Germline lookup yields CDR1 SGHRS and CDR2 YFSETQ. This CDR3 is built from 13 residues. This CDR3 is CASTETSGSREFF. For the CDR3, the DNA is TGCGCCAGCACGGAAACTAGCGGGTCACGAGAGTTCTTC.

This clonotype has at least ten counts. The CDR3 here is CASSQEVGIAYNEQFF. CDR3 sequence (DNA): TGCGCCAGCAGCCAAGAAGTAGGGATAGCCTACAATGAGCAGTTCTTC. V and J are TRBV4-3 and TRBJ2-1, with D uncertain. V lost 0 bases and J lost 2, with 11 bases in between. The CDR3 is 16 residues long. Germline V CDR1 and CDR2: LGHNA, YSLEER.

The table lists this clonotype with many counts. The chain carries TRBV7-9 and TRBJ2-1; D possibly corresponds to TRBD1 (5 bases). The V end was cut by 0 bases, the J end by 3 bases, with 9 bases between. Germline CDR1 and CDR2: SEHNR and FQNEAQ (reference sequence). This CDR3 has 15 residues. In DNA, the CDR3 is TGTGCCAGCAGCTTAGCGGTCAGGGACTACAATGAGCAGTTCTTC. It codes for CASSLAVRDYNEQFF.